The 26 T cell receptor beta chains reported below all come from one sample, sequenced in a study of T-cell memory formation after mild COVID-19. Each CDR3 protein is one row after TCRdb ran MiXCR on the 5' RACE reads. Of about 400,000 distinct CDR3 sequences in the sample, 20% to 30% were seen once. The source material was PBMCs or a T cell subset sorted from them (not recorded which). The receptor source for this set is an adult woman who had mild COVID-19 (a few samples of this study predate the infection). Cell type and time point are not known.

This chain uses TRBV18 with TRBJ2-3; D unresolved. This CDR3 comprises 15 residues. V shed 3 bases and J shed 1 base, with 11 bases lying between them. The V gene's germline CDR1 is KGHSH and CDR2 LQKENI. The CDR3 coding sequence is TGTGCCAGCTCACCTCTCCCGTCGGGCACAGATACGCAGTATTTT. Residues: CASSPLPSGTDTQYF.

The gene calls are TRBV7-9 and TRBJ2-7; D is perhaps TRBD1 (5 bases). V shed 3 bases and J shed 2 bases, with 11 bases lying between them. Germline V lookup: CDR1 SEHNR, CDR2 FQNEAQ (reference sequence). The CDR3 consists of 14 residues. CDR3 residues: CASSLGPTPYEQYF. The DNA for the CDR3 is TGTGCCAGCAGCTTGGGGCCGACCCCCTACGAGCAGTACTTC.

This clonotype was seen more than once but under ten times. The chain recombines TRBV27 with TRBJ2-7; 11 bases align to TRBD1. Germline V gene lookup returns CDR1 MNHEY and CDR2 SMNVEV (reference sequence). Trimming took 5 bases from V and 3 from J; bases not matched to a gene: 6. The CDR3 runs 15 residues. The CDR3 region has the DNA TGTGCCAGCAGTCTCAGGACAGGGGGCCACTACGAGCAGTACTTC. Residues: CASSLRTGGHYEQYF.

J is TRBJ2-2 and V is TRBV12-3 or TRBV12-4, with 8 bases that match TRBD2. V shed 10 bases and J 2 bases; nucleotides not matched to a gene: 15. The CDR3 length is 17 residues. The CDR3 DNA reads TGTGCCATCAGCTTTGGGGCGGGAGGCCCAAACACCGGGGAGCTGTTTTTT. It specifies CAISFGAGGPNTGELFF.

This clonotype has ten or more counts. The chain links TRBV18 to TRBJ2-7; D is perhaps TRBD1 (6 bases). The germline V gene encodes CDR1 KGHSH and CDR2 LQKENI. The germline V and J ends were trimmed by 2 bases and 2 bases, with 7 bases remaining between them. This CDR3 spans 13 amino acids. CDR3 amino acids: CASSPGTTYEQYF. CDR3 nucleotide sequence: TGTGCCAGCTCACCAGGGACAACCTACGAGCAGTACTTC.

The chain is built from TRBV5-1 and TRBJ1-4, with 9 nucleotides matching TRBD1. Germline V gives CDR1 SGHRS, CDR2 YFSETQ. J gave up 7 bases and V 4 bases, and 5 bases lay outside the gene matches. CDR3 length: 14 amino acids. DNA for the CDR3: TGCGCCAGCAGCAATACAGGGGGCGGTGAAAAACTGTTTTTT. Amino acid sequence: CASSNTGGGEKLFF.

This clonotype was counted only a few times. CDR3 sequence reads: CASIGRQGYDGELYGYTF. The CDR3 DNA follows: TGTGCCAGCATCGGGCGGCAGGGCTACGATGGGGAACTATATGGCTACACCTTC. The J gene is TRBJ1-2, the V gene TRBV2, with D maybe TRBD1 (5 bases). This CDR3 is built from 18 residues. Per the germline V gene, CDR1 is SNHLY and CDR2 is FYNNEI. V was pared by 7 bases and J by 5 bases, with 29 bases between.

This clonotype was picked up a small number of times. This chain links TRBV7-9 with TRBJ2-1, with 13 bases aligning to TRBD2. This CDR3 contains 15 residues. Germline values: CDR1 SEHNR, CDR2 FQNEAQ (reference sequence). Germline trimming cut 3 bases from V and 8 bases from J; bases unmatched to any gene: 4. The CDR3, as DNA: TGTGCCAGCAGCTTGGGACTAGCGGGGAGGGATGAGCAGTTCTTC. This translates into CASSLGLAGRDEQFF.

The CDR3 DNA follows: TGCAGCGTTGAAGGGGAAGGGGGCCAAGAGACCCAGTACTTC. It specifies CSVEGEGGQETQYF. This chain connects TRBV29-1 to TRBJ2-5; a possible D gene is TRBD1 (6 bases). This CDR3 has 14 residues. Per germline, CDR1 SQVTM and CDR2 ANQGSEA. With 1 base removed from V and 1 base from J, the gap between germline ends came to 10 bases.

This clonotype was counted a few times. This chain joins TRBV13 and TRBJ2-7, with 8 positions matching TRBD2. Germline V gives CDR1 PRHDT, CDR2 FYEKMQ (reference sequence). Trimming removed 6 bases from V and 5 bases from J; junction bases left unmatched: 15. The CDR3 is made up of 16 amino acids. The CDR3 DNA reads as TGTGCCAGCAGTTCCTACGTTGGAGCGGGAGTCCACGAGCAGTACTTC. It specifies CASSSYVGAGVHEQYF.

This chain connects TRBV10-3 to TRBJ2-1, with 8 nucleotides matching TRBD2. The CDR3 is 15 residues long. Germline V gene sequence: CDR1 ENHRY, CDR2 SYGVKD. Trimming removed 2 bases from V and 0 bases from J; junction bases left unmatched: 0. This CDR3 is CAISEGTSSYNEQFF. In DNA, the CDR3 is TGTGCCATCAGTGAGGGGACTAGCTCCTACAATGAGCAGTTCTTC.

This clonotype was recorded many times. This chain links TRBV20-1 with TRBJ2-7; perhaps TRBD2 as D (5 bases). Germline lookup yields CDR1 DFQATT and CDR2 SNEGSKA (reference sequence). Trimming removed 5 bases from V and 5 bases from J, with 19 bases in between. The CDR3 runs 14 residues. The CDR3 bases are TGCAGTGCTTCCCTCCCGGGATCCTTAAACGAGCAGTACTTC. It yields the protein CSASLPGSLNEQYF.

The chain employs TRBV5-4 and TRBJ2-5, with D tentatively TRBD1 (6 bases). Germline assignment: CDR1 SGHNT and CDR2 YYREEE (reference sequence). The CDR3 is made up of 14 amino acids. V was clipped by 1 base and J by 2 bases, with 9 bases between them. The CDR3 sequence is CASSLWTAQETQYF. In DNA form, the CDR3 reads TGTGCCAGCAGCTTGTGGACAGCACAAGAGACCCAGTACTTC.

This clonotype has just a few counts. This sequence joins TRBV5-1 and TRBJ2-5; no clear D. The CDR3 is 15 amino acids. Germline values: CDR1 SGHRS, CDR2 YFSETQ. The ends were cut back, 0 bases at V and 0 bases at J, with 9 bases in the middle. The CDR3: CASSLDGMYQETQYF. CDR3 nucleotide sequence: TGCGCCAGCAGCTTGGACGGCATGTACCAAGAGACCCAGTACTTC. The whole variable domain, filled in from reference TRBV5-1 and TRBJ2-5, reads KAGVTQTPRYLIKTRGQQVTLSCSPISGHRSVSWYQQTPGQGLQFLFEYFSETQRNKGNFPGRFSGRQFSNSRSEMNVSTLELGDSALYLCASSLDGMYQETQYFGPGTRLLVL.

The V call is TRBV5-1, the J call TRBJ2-1; D possibly uses TRBD1 or TRBD2 (5 bases each). Trimming took 4 bases from V and 5 from J, leaving 10 bases between them. Germline CDR1 SGHRS, CDR2 YFSETQ. The CDR3 covers 13 residues. CDR3 in amino acids: CASSRDGNNEQFF. As DNA, the CDR3 is TGCGCCAGCAGCCGGGACGGGAACAATGAGCAGTTCTTC.

Ten or more counts support this clonotype. This chain connects TRBV18 to TRBJ2-3; TRBD2 agrees at 7 bases. Germline V lookup: CDR1 KGHSH, CDR2 LQKENI. The CDR3 runs to 17 residues. Trimming cost V 5 bases and J 0 bases; bases outside gene matches: 11. CDR3 loop: CASSSRPGGYSTDTQYF. In DNA form, the CDR3 reads TGTGCCAGCTCATCCAGACCCGGGGGGTATAGCACAGATACGCAGTATTTT.

The chain carries TRBV7-2 and TRBJ1-5; D not certain. CDR1 is SGHTA, CDR2 FQGNSA, per germline. Trimming removed 5 bases from V and 1 base from J, with 9 bases in between. There are 14 residues in the CDR3. The chain's CDR3 is CASSQDRSNQPQHF. DNA of the CDR3: TGTGCCAGCAGCCAAGACCGGAGCAATCAGCCCCAGCATTTT.

The CDR3 DNA is TGTGCCAGCAGCACTCAGCCGGGAGACACCATATATTTT. Protein product: CASSTQPGDTIYF. The chain couples TRBV7-9 to TRBJ1-3; D unresolved. V gave up 5 bases and J gave up 8 bases, with 13 bases separating them. Germline V gene sequence: CDR1 SEHNR, CDR2 FQNEAQ (reference sequence). The CDR3 consists of 13 residues.

The CDR3 loop reads CASSYSGGVVGAFF. In DNA form, the CDR3 reads TGTGCCAGCAGTTACTCGGGTGGGGTAGTAGGAGCTTTCTTT. The rearrangement links TRBV6-6 to TRBJ1-1; D is unresolved. CDR3 length: 14 amino acids. Germline assignment: CDR1 MNHNY and CDR2 SVGAGI (reference sequence). Trimming shortened V by 0 bases and J by 10 bases, and 15 bases separated the two germline ends.

This chain connects TRBV20-1 to TRBJ2-3; no clear D. The CDR3 spans 11 residues. The ends were cut back, 5 bases at V and 4 bases at J, with 7 bases in the middle. CDR1 and CDR2 from the germline V gene are DFQATT and SNEGSKA (reference sequence). CDR3 sequence (DNA): TGCAGTGCTCCTGTCCCAGATACGCAGTATTTT. Translated, it gives CSAPVPDTQYF.

The sample holds a few counts of this clonotype. DNA of the CDR3: TGTGCCAGCAGCGTACAGCAGGGCATCGACGAGCAGTACTTC. Encoded protein: CASSVQQGIDEQYF. The chain employs TRBV9 and TRBJ2-7; tentatively, D is TRBD1 (5 bases). The CDR3 consists of 14 residues. Germline CDR1 is SGDLS and CDR2 is YYNGEE. V lost 1 base and J 5 bases, leaving 13 bases between the germline ends.

The chain recombines TRBV30 with TRBJ2-1, with D perhaps matching TRBD1 or TRBD2 (5 bases each). The CDR3 loop spans 16 amino acids. CDR1 and CDR2 from the germline V gene are GTSNPN and SVGIG (reference sequence). Trimming removed 3 bases from V and 0 bases from J, with 15 bases in between. CDR3 sequence (DNA): TGTGCCTGGAGCAATACCGGGACCCCCTCCTACAATGAGCAGTTCTTC. This sequence encodes CAWSNTGTPSYNEQFF.

The chain recombines TRBV24-1 with TRBJ1-1; no definite D call. The germline CDR1 and CDR2 sequences are KGHDR and SFDVKD. V shed 8 bases and J shed 1 base, with 10 bases lying between them. The CDR3 consists of 13 residues. CDR3 bases: TGTGCCACCACCGCTAGCGGGAACACTGAAGCTTTCTTT. It specifies CATTASGNTEAFF.

In this sample, this clonotype turned up a few times. The chain couples TRBV7-3 to TRBJ1-2, with 9 bases identical to TRBD1. The CDR3 loop spans 17 amino acids. The V gene end was trimmed by 4 bases and the J gene end by 7 bases; junction bases not matched to a gene: 16. Germline V gene sequence: CDR1 SGHTA, CDR2 FQGTGA. The CDR3 loop reads CASSSTGTGKVLGGYTF. The CDR3, as DNA: TGTGCCAGCAGCTCTACCGGGACAGGGAAGGTTTTGGGTGGCTACACCTTC.

This clonotype occurred a few times. The chain employs TRBV6-4 and TRBJ2-2, with D perhaps matching TRBD1 or TRBD2 (5 bases each). Trimming stripped 4 bases from V and 7 bases from J, with 13 bases between. The CDR3 loop spans 14 amino acids. Germline-derived CDR1 and CDR2 are MRHNA and SNTAGT. The CDR3 bases are TGTGCCAGCAGTGGGGGGACCTCCGGCGGGGAGCTGTTTTTT. It specifies CASSGGTSGGELFF.

This clonotype was observed a few times. V gene TRBV4-1 combines with J gene TRBJ1-5; a possible D gene is TRBD1 (5 bases). Germline CDR1 is MGHRA and CDR2 is YSYEKL. The CDR3 totals 15 residues. Between the trimmed V and J ends, which lost 0 bases and 6 bases, there was a span of 12 bases. The CDR3 spells CASSQEAGRGQPQHF. The CDR3 nucleotides read TGCGCCAGCAGCCAAGAGGCAGGGAGGGGTCAGCCCCAGCATTTT.